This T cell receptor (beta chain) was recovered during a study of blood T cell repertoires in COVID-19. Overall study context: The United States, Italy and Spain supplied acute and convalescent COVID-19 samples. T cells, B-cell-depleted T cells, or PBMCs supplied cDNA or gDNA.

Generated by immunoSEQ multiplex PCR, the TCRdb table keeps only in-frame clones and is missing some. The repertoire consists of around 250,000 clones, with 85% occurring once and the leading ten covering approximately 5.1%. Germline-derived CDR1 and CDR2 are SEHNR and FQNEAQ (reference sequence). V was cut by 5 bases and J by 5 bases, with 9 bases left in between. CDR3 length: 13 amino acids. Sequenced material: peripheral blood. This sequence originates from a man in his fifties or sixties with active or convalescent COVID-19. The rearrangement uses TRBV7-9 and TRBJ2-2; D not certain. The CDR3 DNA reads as TGTGCCAGCAGCCCTATTCCAACCGGGGAGCTGTTTTTT. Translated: CASSPIPTGELFF.